The 21 T cell receptor beta chains below all came from one sample that was sequenced in a study of blood T cell repertoires in COVID-19. TCRdb's copy holds only in-frame clones and misses some; the assay was immunoSEQ multiplex PCR. The sample holds about 140,000 clones; about nine tenths are singletons and the top ten take approximately 10%. Sequenced material: peripheral blood. The receptors shown here come from a man between 50 and 59 years old with active or convalescent COVID-19.

The J gene is TRBJ1-5, the V gene TRBV5-1, with 7 bases fitting TRBD1. The CDR3 has 14 amino acids. V dropped 4 bases and J dropped 3; count of bases not matched to a gene: 4. The V gene's germline CDR1 is SGHRS and CDR2 YFSETQ. CDR3 protein: CASSPGQDNQPQHF. DNA of the CDR3: TGCGCCAGCAGCCCAGGACAGGACAATCAGCCCCAGCATTTT.

The V gene is TRBV6-5, the J gene TRBJ2-5; 10 bases are shared with TRBD1. With V trimmed by 3 bases and J by 5 bases, 3 bases remained unmatched. Germline values: CDR1 MNHEY, CDR2 SVGAGI. The CDR3 consists of 14 residues. The DNA for the CDR3 is TGTGCCAGCAGTTATTCGGGACAGGGGGAGACCCAGTACTTC. Translating it yields CASSYSGQGETQYF.

The chain employs TRBV30 and TRBJ2-7, with 7 bases fitting TRBD1. Germline CDR1 is GTSNPN and CDR2 is SVGIG (reference sequence). CDR3 length equals 13 residues. CDR3 nucleotide sequence: TGTGCACGCTCGGGACAGACAGCCTACGAGCAGTACTTC. It is translated as CARSGQTAYEQYF.

V is TRBV4-3 and J is TRBJ2-1, with 8 positions matching TRBD2. V trimming: 4 bases; J trimming: 3 bases; junction bases outside the gene matches: 5. CDR1 is LGHNA, CDR2 YSLEER, per germline. The CDR3 is 15 amino acids. The CDR3 spells CASSPSGSGYNEQFF. For the CDR3, the DNA is TGCGCCAGCAGCCCGAGCGGGAGTGGCTACAATGAGCAGTTCTTC.

The rearrangement links TRBV7-8 to TRBJ1-3; D call uncertain. This CDR3 region has 17 residues. The germline CDR1 and CDR2 sequences are SGHVS and FQNEAQ. Trimming shortened V by 5 bases and J by 0 bases, and 17 bases separated the two germline ends. Here the CDR3 reads CASSRETPGLSGNTIYF. Here the CDR3 DNA reads TGTGCCAGCAGCCGAGAGACCCCAGGACTCTCTGGAAACACCATATATTTT.

This clone was recorded only once. The V call is TRBV14, the J call TRBJ2-5, with D tentatively TRBD1 (5 bases). Germline CDR1 and CDR2: SGHDN and FVKESK. V dropped 2 bases and J dropped 2 bases, with 9 bases sitting between them. This CDR3 has 14 residues. The chain's CDR3 is CASSQQGLQETQYF. CDR3 coding DNA: TGTGCCAGCAGCCAACAGGGATTACAAGAGACCCAGTACTTC.

This rearrangement joins TRBV21-1 to TRBJ2-7; the table gives TRBD2 as D, unverified against the DNA. TRBV21-1 is a documented pseudogene. The CDR3 is 14 amino acids. The CDR3 loop reads CASSKEWTNYEQYF. The CDR3 DNA follows: TGTGCCAGCAGCAAAGAGTGGACTAACTACGAGCAGTACTTC.

The J gene is TRBJ1-2, the V gene TRBV6-1, with D unresolved. Germline V gene lookup returns CDR1 MNHNS and CDR2 SASEGT. This CDR3 region has 13 residues. Trimming took off 1 base at V and 13 bases at J, with 16 bases between the two ends. Here the CDR3 DNA reads TGTGCCAGCAGTGAAGATAGACTACCACCGGCCACCTTC. The encoded protein is CASSEDRLPPATF.

The rearrangement links TRBV19 to TRBJ1-4; D ambiguous. CDR1 and CDR2 from the germline V gene are LNHDA and SQIVND (reference sequence). The CDR3 totals 12 residues. The V and J ends lost 6 bases and 8 bases respectively, with 10 bases between them. DNA for the CDR3: TGTGCCAGTAGAGAGGGTTTGGAAAAACTGTTTTTT. Its translation: CASREGLEKLFF.

The CDR3 DNA reads TGTGCCAGCGGGCGTAGTAGTGGGGCTTTCTTT. It yields the protein CASGRSSGAFF. The V and J genes are TRBV12-3 or TRBV12-4 and TRBJ1-1; D unclear. The CDR3 sequence is 11 residues long. The V gene lost 8 bases and the J gene lost 11 bases, with 15 bases spanning the gap.

The V call is TRBV19, the J call TRBJ2-5; 8 nucleotides match TRBD1. The germline V gene has CDR1 LNHDA and CDR2 SQIVND (reference sequence). The length of the CDR3 is 17 residues. J lost 5 bases, V lost 3 bases, and 14 bases had no gene match. CDR3 bases: TGTGCCAGTAGTATCAGACCTGACAGGGGAGGAGGGGAGACCCAGTACTTC. Translated, it gives CASSIRPDRGGGETQYF.

The V call is TRBV7-9, the J call TRBJ2-7; no clear D. The CDR3 length is 14 residues. The germline V gene has CDR1 SEHNR and CDR2 FQNEAQ (reference sequence). V was trimmed by 1 base and J by 0 bases, leaving 7 bases between them. In DNA, the CDR3 is TGTGCCAGCAGCTTAGGTCTGAGCTCCTACGAGCAGTACTTC. Protein sequence: CASSLGLSSYEQYF.

The chain has TRBV5-1 and TRBJ2-7; the match to TRBD1 covers 8 bases. From germline, CDR1 is SGHRS and CDR2 YFSETQ. The CDR3 covers 15 residues. V shed 0 bases, J shed 7 bases, and the junction held 9 bases outside the gene matches. CDR3 in amino acids: CASSLDGRGRGEQYF. DNA for the CDR3: TGCGCCAGCAGCTTGGACGGCAGGGGGCGTGGTGAGCAGTACTTC. The variable domain in full, with the rest retrieved from reference TRBV5-1 and TRBJ2-7, is KAGVTQTPRYLIKTRGQQVTLSCSPISGHRSVSWYQQTPGQGLQFLFEYFSETQRNKGNFPGRFSGRQFSNSRSEMNVSTLELGDSALYLCASSLDGRGRGEQYFGPGTRLTVT.

This clone was detected only a few times. The chain uses TRBV27 and TRBJ2-2, with D possibly TRBD1 on 6 matching bases. Germline CDR1 is MNHEY and CDR2 is SMNVEV (reference sequence). Trimming cost V 4 bases and J 1 base, with 10 bases left between them. This CDR3 comprises 15 residues. The DNA for the CDR3 is TGTGCCAGCAGTTCACCGACAGGGAACACCGGGGAGCTGTTTTTT. Amino acids: CASSSPTGNTGELFF.

The CDR3 here is CASSLSGRGKEKLFF. The CDR3 coding sequence is TGTGCCAGCAGTTTATCCGGCAGGGGGAAGGAAAAACTGTTTTTT. The V and J genes are TRBV28 and TRBJ1-4, with 7 nucleotides matching TRBD1. In germline, CDR1 is MDHEN, CDR2 SYDVKM. The CDR3 runs to 15 residues. Trimming cost V 1 base and J 8 bases; bases outside gene matches: 7.

This clone turned up a few times. The chain has TRBV4-2 and TRBJ2-3; the D gene is possibly TRBD2 (6 bases). V was cut by 4 bases and J by 6 bases, with 20 bases left in between. The germline V gene has CDR1 LGHNA and CDR2 YNFKEQ. The CDR3 has 16 amino acids. The DNA for the CDR3 is TGTGCCAGCAGCCCCGGGGTGGGAGGCCATAGGGATACGCAGTATTTT. This gives the protein CASSPGVGGHRDTQYF.

The chain recombines TRBV5-1 with TRBJ2-2; 10 bases match TRBD1. The V and J ends lost 0 bases and 3 bases, in that order; junction bases with no gene match: 5. The CDR3 covers 17 residues. Germline V CDR1 and CDR2: SGHRS, YFSETQ. The CDR3 protein is CASSLVGTGADTGELFF. The CDR3 DNA follows: TGCGCCAGCAGCTTGGTTGGGACAGGGGCTGACACCGGGGAGCTGTTTTTT. Full variable domain (rest looked up from reference TRBV5-1 and TRBJ2-2): KAGVTQTPRYLIKTRGQQVTLSCSPISGHRSVSWYQQTPGQGLQFLFEYFSETQRNKGNFPGRFSGRQFSNSRSEMNVSTLELGDSALYLCASSLVGTGADTGELFFGEGSRLTVL.

The V call is TRBV9, the J call TRBJ2-3; 8 bases align to TRBD1. J was trimmed by 4 bases and V by 5 bases; bases with no gene match: 9. The CDR3 runs 15 residues. From germline, CDR1 is SGDLS and CDR2 YYNGEE. Written as DNA, the CDR3 is TGTGCCAGCAGAAACGGACAGGGTACTTCAGATACGCAGTATTTT. Translation: CASRNGQGTSDTQYF.

This clone was seen only once. This chain connects TRBV12-3 or TRBV12-4 to TRBJ1-5; no firm D call. The CDR3 runs 13 residues. V was clipped by 3 bases and J by 5 bases, with 8 bases between them. Here the CDR3 DNA reads TGTGCCAGCAGTTTTGTGGCAGATCAGCCCCAGCATTTT. Its protein is CASSFVADQPQHF.

The rearrangement uses TRBV25-1 and TRBJ2-1; TRBD2 is a possible D gene (5 bases). Germline V CDR1 and CDR2: MGHDK, SYGVNS. The CDR3 extends over 16 amino acids. The germline V and J ends were trimmed by 4 bases and 7 bases, with 20 bases remaining between them. The CDR3 coding sequence is TGTGCCAGCAGTGGGGCCCGGTTCACTAGAGGGAATGAGCAGTTCTTC. This encodes CASSGARFTRGNEQFF.

This clone occurred a few times. This sequence joins TRBV19 and TRBJ1-5; D uncertain. The germline V gene encodes CDR1 LNHDA and CDR2 SQIVND (reference sequence). The CDR3 has 14 residues. V lost 6 bases and J 6 bases, leaving 15 bases between the germline ends. The CDR3 loop is CASRTPGAGQPQHF. The CDR3 DNA follows: TGTGCCAGTAGGACACCCGGCGCGGGTCAGCCCCAGCATTTT.